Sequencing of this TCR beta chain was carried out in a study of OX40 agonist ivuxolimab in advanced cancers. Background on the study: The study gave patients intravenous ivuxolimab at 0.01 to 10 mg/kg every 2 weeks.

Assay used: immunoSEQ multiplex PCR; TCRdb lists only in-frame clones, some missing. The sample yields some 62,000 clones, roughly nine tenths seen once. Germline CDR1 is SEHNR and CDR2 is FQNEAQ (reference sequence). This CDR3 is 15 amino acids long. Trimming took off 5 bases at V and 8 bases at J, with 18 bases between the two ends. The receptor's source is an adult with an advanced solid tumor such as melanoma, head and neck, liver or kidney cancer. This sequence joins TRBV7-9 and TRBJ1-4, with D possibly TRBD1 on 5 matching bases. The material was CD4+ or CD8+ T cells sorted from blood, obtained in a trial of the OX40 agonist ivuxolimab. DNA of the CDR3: TGTGCCAGCAGCCGAGGGACTGCAAGATACGAAAAACTGTTTTTT. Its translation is CASSRGTARYEKLFF. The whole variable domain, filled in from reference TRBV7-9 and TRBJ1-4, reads DTGVSQNPRHKITKRGQNVTFRCDPISEHNRLYWYRQTLGQGPEFLTYFQNEAQLEKSRLLSDRFSAERPKGSFSTLEIQRTEQGDSAMYLCASSRGTARYEKLFFGSGTQLSVL.